One sample yielded the 3 T cell receptor beta chains listed below, sequenced in a study of shared clonotypes between healthy human individuals. Produced via immunoSEQ multiplex PCR; TCRdb's table is partial and in-frame only. Here the sample spans 600,000 to 700,000 clones, roughly 73% being singletons. Material: memory CD4+ T cells sorted from blood. The subset denotes: CD45RA-negative fraction. These receptors were obtained from a woman younger than 45 in good health.

The gene calls are TRBV7-8 and TRBJ1-1; 11 bases line up with TRBD1. V dropped 5 bases and J dropped 3; count of bases not matched to a gene: 2. Germline V gene data show CDR1 as SGHVS and CDR2 as FQNEAQ. The CDR3 runs 14 residues. This CDR3 reads CASSRDRGDTEAFF. In DNA form, the CDR3 reads TGTGCCAGCAGCCGGGACAGGGGGGACACTGAAGCTTTCTTT.

The chain employs TRBV6-6 and TRBJ2-7; 7 bases map to TRBD1. The CDR3 is made up of 13 amino acids. V shed 2 bases and J 4 bases; nucleotides not matched to a gene: 2. Germline V gene sequence: CDR1 MNHNY, CDR2 SVGAGI (reference sequence). The CDR3 protein is CASSYTQGYEQYF. CDR3 bases: TGTGCCAGCAGTTACACACAGGGGTACGAGCAGTACTTC.

The rearrangement joins TRBV28 to TRBJ2-1; 12 positions agree with TRBD2. The V gene's germline CDR1 is MDHEN and CDR2 SYDVKM. The ends lost 4 bases at V and 6 bases at J; junction bases unmatched: 7. The CDR3 contains 16 residues. CDR3 bases: TGTGCCAGCAGTTCCGACGGACTAGCGGGACTCAATGAGCAGTTCTTC. Encoded protein: CASSSDGLAGLNEQFF.